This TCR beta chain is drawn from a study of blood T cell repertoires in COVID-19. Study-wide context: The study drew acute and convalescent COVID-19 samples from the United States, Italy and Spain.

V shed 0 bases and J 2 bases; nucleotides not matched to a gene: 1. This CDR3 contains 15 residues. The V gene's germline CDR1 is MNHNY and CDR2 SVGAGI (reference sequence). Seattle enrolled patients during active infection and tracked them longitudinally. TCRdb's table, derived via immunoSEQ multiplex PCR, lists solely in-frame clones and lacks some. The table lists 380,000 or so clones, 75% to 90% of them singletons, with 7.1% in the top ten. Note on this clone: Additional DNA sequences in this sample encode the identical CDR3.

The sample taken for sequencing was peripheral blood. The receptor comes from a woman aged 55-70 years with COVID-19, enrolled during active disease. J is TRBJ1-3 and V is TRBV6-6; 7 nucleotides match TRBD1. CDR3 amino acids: CASSYSQGTGNTIYF. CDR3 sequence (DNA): TGTGCCAGCAGTTACTCACAGGGGACTGGAAACACCATATATTTT.